This T cell receptor (beta chain) was captured in a study of human T cells and chemical hapten exposure. Study in general: Per-sample variation in TCR yield stemmed mainly from small pooled library volume differences.

This clonotype occurred once. Possible read error: a much larger clone is one base away. Unique molecular identifiers were affixed to discrete cDNA molecules within the library. Methods used by the authors: TCRs per sample had a median of approximately 88,000 and ranged from about 23,224 to 700,000. TCRdb ran MiXCR on the RACE reads and lists one entry per CDR3 protein. TCRdb, not the original authors, processed these V and J calls. The sample includes approximately 100,000 distinct CDR3 sequences, around 9.5% of them seen just once. Stated time point: pre-sensitization, week 0. Treatment given: therapeutic diphenylcyclopropenone sensitization with weekly scalp DPC. Sequencing used whole blood, obtained in connection with sensitization to the hapten diphenylcyclopropenone (DPC). This receptor was identified in a woman aged 40 to 50 with alopecia areata. Some clones in this sample may be carry-over from other donors' samples.

CDR3 DNA sequence: TGTGCCAGCGGTTTAGGACAGGGCGAAGATACGCAGTATTTT. Protein sequence: CASGLGQGEDTQYF. V gene TRBV12-3 or TRBV12-4 combines with J gene TRBJ2-3; 8 positions match TRBD1. This CDR3 has 14 amino acids.